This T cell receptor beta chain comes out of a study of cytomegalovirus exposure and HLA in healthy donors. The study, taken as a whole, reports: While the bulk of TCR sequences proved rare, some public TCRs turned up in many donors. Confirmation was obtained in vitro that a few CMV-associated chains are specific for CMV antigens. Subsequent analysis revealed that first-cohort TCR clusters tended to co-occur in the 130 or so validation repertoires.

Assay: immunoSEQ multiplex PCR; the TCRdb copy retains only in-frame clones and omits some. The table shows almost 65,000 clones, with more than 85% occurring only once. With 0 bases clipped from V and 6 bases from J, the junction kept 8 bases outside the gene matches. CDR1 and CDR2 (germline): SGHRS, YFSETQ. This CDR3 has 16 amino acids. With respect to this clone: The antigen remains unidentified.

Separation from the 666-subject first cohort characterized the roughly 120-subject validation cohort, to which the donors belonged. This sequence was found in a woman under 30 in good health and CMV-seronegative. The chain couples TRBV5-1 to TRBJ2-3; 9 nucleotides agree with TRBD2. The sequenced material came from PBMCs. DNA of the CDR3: TGCGCCAGCAGCTTGGGAGGCGGGAGGGCCGTTGATACGCAGTATTTT. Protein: CASSLGGGRAVDTQYF.